This entry lists 17 T cell receptor beta chains sequenced from one sample in a study of breast tumors, draining lymph nodes, adjacent tissues. MiXCR, applied by TCRdb to the multiplex PCR reads, yields one record per CDR3 protein. In the table there are approximately 89,000 distinct CDR3 sequences, around 29% of which are singletons. Axillary draining lymph nodes of breast cancer patients supplied the node samples. Sequencing was done on a sample of axillary lymph node tissue. These receptors were collected from a female donor with breast cancer. Some clones in this sample may be carry-over from other donors' samples.

This clonotype came up many times. This chain links TRBV7-3 with TRBJ2-2, with a possible D match to TRBD2 (5 bases). Trimming pared 2 bases from V and 2 bases from J, leaving 12 bases between. Germline V gene data show CDR1 as SGHTA and CDR2 as FQGTGA. CDR3 length: 16 residues. The CDR3 DNA sequence: TGTGCCAGCAGCTTATCAGGAGGCCGAAACACCGGGGAGCTGTTTTTT. It translates to CASSLSGGRNTGELFF.

A note on this clonotype: The junction does not match germline at one end; this may be a read error. The chain joins TRBV11-3 to TRBJ2-2; TRBD2 is a possible D gene (5 bases). The germline V gene has CDR1 SGHNT and CDR2 YENEEA. The CDR3 is made up of 17 amino acids. This chain's CDR3 is CASPLPRPATNTGELLF. Here the CDR3 DNA reads TGTGCCAGCCCGCTCCCGAGACCCGCAACGAACACCGGGGAGCTGCTTTTT.

There are many counts of this clonotype. The V call is TRBV20-1, the J call TRBJ2-7; D possibly corresponds to TRBD2 (5 bases). Germline CDR1 DFQATT, CDR2 SNEGSKA (reference sequence). The CDR3 length is 11 residues. Trimming took 3 bases from V and 4 from J, leaving 7 bases between them. CDR3 residues: CSAREVYEQYF. The CDR3 coding sequence is TGCAGTGCTAGGGAGGTTTACGAGCAGTACTTC.

Many counts were recorded for this clonotype. The chain uses TRBV7-9 and TRBJ1-1; D gene ambiguous. Per the germline V gene, CDR1 is SEHNR and CDR2 is FQNEAQ (reference sequence). V was pared by 8 bases and J by 0 bases, with 10 bases between. This CDR3 is built from 13 residues. The CDR3 here is CASEGAMNTEAFF. The DNA of the CDR3 is TGTGCCAGCGAAGGAGCCATGAACACTGAAGCTTTCTTT.

Comments on this clonotype: A much more abundant neighbour one base away suggests this may be a read error. V usage is TRBV6-2 or TRBV6-3 and J usage is TRBJ2-1; tentative D call: TRBD2 (6 bases). The V gene's germline CDR1 is MNHEY and CDR2 SVGEGT. V lost 6 bases and J lost 1, with 16 bases in between. This CDR3 contains 16 residues. CDR3 nucleotides: TGTGCCAGCAGCGGAAAGCGGGCCAAGTCCTACAATGAGCAGTTCTTC. It yields the protein CASSGKRAKSYNEQFF.

In this sample, this clonotype turned up a few times. V is TRBV4-2 and J is TRBJ1-2, with TRBD1 as a possible D gene (5 bases). CDR1 and CDR2 (germline): LGHNA, YNFKEQ. CDR3 length equals 14 residues. The V and J ends lost 0 bases and 5 bases respectively, with 10 bases between them. CDR3 amino acids: CASSQDSREYGYTF. The CDR3 DNA is TGTGCCAGCAGCCAAGACTCCAGGGAGTATGGCTACACCTTC.

In its sample, this clonotype was seen many times. The chain has TRBV5-4 and TRBJ2-7, with 8 bases lining up with TRBD2. Germline CDR1 is SGHNT and CDR2 is YYREEE (reference sequence). CDR3 length equals 17 residues. The V segment lost 4 bases and the J segment 0 bases; nucleotides outside the gene matches: 12. This CDR3 is CASSKTLTAGASYEQYF. CDR3 in DNA: TGTGCCAGCAGCAAAACACTTACAGCGGGAGCCTCCTACGAGCAGTACTTC. Full variable domain (outside the CDR3, taken from reference TRBV5-4 and TRBJ2-7): ETGVTQSPTHLIKTRGQQVTLRCSSQSGHNTVSWYQQALGQGPQFIFQYYREEENGRGNFPPRFSGLQFPNYSSELNVNALELDDSALYLCASSKTLTAGASYEQYFGPGTRLTVT.

Concerning this clonotype: The DNA is omitted, as the CDR3 cannot be located on it reliably, and the CDR3 follows TCRdb's listing. This rearrangement joins TRBV9 to TRBJ2-2; the table's D call, TRBD1, has no DNA check behind it. The germline V gene encodes CDR1 SGDLS and CDR2 YYNGEE. From its first to its last residue, the CDR3 has 22 amino acids. This CDR3 is CASSVGQFNEQYFGPDTGELFF.

In its sample, this clonotype was seen many times. The V gene is TRBV5-6, the J gene TRBJ2-1; 8 bases align to TRBD2. The germline gives CDR1 SGHDT, CDR2 YYEEEE. The trim removed 3 bases at V and 2 bases at J, leaving 7 bases unmatched. The CDR3 has 16 residues. The CDR3 sequence: CASSWGLRGAYNEQFF. DNA of the CDR3: TGTGCCAGCAGCTGGGGGCTGCGGGGGGCCTACAATGAGCAGTTCTTC. The full variable domain, rest sourced from reference TRBV5-6 and TRBJ2-1, is DAGVTQSPTHLIKTRGQQVTLRCSPKSGHDTVSWYQQALGQGPQFIFQYYEEEERQRGNFPDRFSGHQFPNYSSELNVNALLLGDSALYLCASSWGLRGAYNEQFFGPGTRLTVL.

In its sample, this clonotype was seen many times. This rearrangement joins TRBV20-1 to TRBJ1-2; D is perhaps TRBD1 (5 bases). The germline V gene encodes CDR1 DFQATT and CDR2 SNEGSKA (reference sequence). V lost 7 bases and J lost 5, with 17 bases in between. The CDR3 is 13 residues long. The CDR3 coding sequence is TGCAGTGTTCCTCCTCCAGGGAGGTATGGCTACACCTTC. Its translation is CSVPPPGRYGYTF.

The table lists this clonotype with many counts. The germline gene is not matched at one end of the junction; a read error may be the cause. J is TRBJ2-7 and V is TRBV11-2; 7 positions agree with TRBD1. Germline loops: CDR1 SGHAT, CDR2 FQNNGV. There are 12 residues in the CDR3. For the CDR3, the DNA is TGTGCCAGCAGCTTAGAAGGGGGCTCCAAGGTATTC. Amino acid sequence: CASSLEGGSKVF.

This clonotype was counted many times. This chain's CDR3 is CASSQDVGQPYGYTF. The DNA of the CDR3 is TGCGCCAGCAGCCAAGATGTAGGACAACCCTATGGCTACACCTTC. The rearrangement uses TRBV4-1 and TRBJ1-2; D perhaps matches TRBD1 (5 bases). V dropped 0 bases and J dropped 4 bases, with 12 bases sitting between them. CDR3 length: 15 residues. Germline V lookup: CDR1 MGHRA, CDR2 YSYEKL.

The rearrangement links TRBV7-9 to TRBJ1-1, with 9 bases aligning to TRBD1. The V segment lost 5 bases and the J segment 12 bases; nucleotides outside the gene matches: 10. The V gene's germline CDR1 is SEHNR and CDR2 FQNEAQ (reference sequence). The CDR3 has 13 amino acids. Here the CDR3 DNA reads TGTGCCAGCAGCCGCATGGGGACAGGGACGCCTTTCTTT. This codes for CASSRMGTGTPFF. The whole variable domain, remainder taken from reference TRBV7-9 and TRBJ1-1, is DTGVSQNPRHKITKRGQNVTFRCDPISEHNRLYWYRQTLGQGPEFLTYFQNEAQLEKSRLLSDRFSAERPKGSFSTLEIQRTEQGDSAMYLCASSRMGTGTPFFGQGTRLTVV.

The V call is TRBV18, the J call TRBJ2-1, with 8 bases lining up with TRBD2. In germline, CDR1 is KGHSH, CDR2 LQKENI. V lost 2 bases, J lost 8 bases, and 5 bases stayed unmatched. The CDR3 length is 14 residues. The CDR3 DNA follows: TGTGCCAGCTCACCAAACGGGAGGGTCGATGAGCAGTTCTTC. Protein: CASSPNGRVDEQFF.

This clonotype was seen repeatedly, ten times or more. This chain links TRBV6-2 or TRBV6-3 with TRBJ1-2; D uncertain. Germline-derived CDR1 and CDR2 are MNHEY and SVGEGT. CDR3 size: 12 residues. V was trimmed by 5 bases and J by 8 bases, leaving 12 bases between them. The CDR3 coding sequence is TGTGCCAGCAGTCCCGGACCCAGCGGCTACACCTTC. Its protein product is CASSPGPSGYTF.

This clonotype was seen repeatedly, ten times or more. The V call is TRBV6-2 or TRBV6-3, the J call TRBJ2-2; the match to TRBD1 covers 7 bases. Germline V gene sequence: CDR1 MNHEY, CDR2 SVGEGT. V gave up 7 bases and J gave up 8 bases; unmatched junction bases: 10. The CDR3 loop spans 14 amino acids. CDR3: CASTDRANRGELFF. The CDR3 DNA sequence: TGTGCCAGCACCGACAGGGCAAATCGAGGGGAGCTGTTTTTT.

Many counts were recorded for this clonotype. The chain combines TRBV6-1 with TRBJ2-7; the D is unclear. This CDR3 spans 16 amino acids. Trimming cost V 4 bases and J 3 bases, with 19 bases left between them. The germline V gene has CDR1 MNHNS and CDR2 SASEGT. The CDR3 reads CASSGPLGYSHYEQYF. DNA of the CDR3: TGTGCCAGCAGTGGGCCCCTTGGCTACTCTCACTACGAGCAGTACTTC.